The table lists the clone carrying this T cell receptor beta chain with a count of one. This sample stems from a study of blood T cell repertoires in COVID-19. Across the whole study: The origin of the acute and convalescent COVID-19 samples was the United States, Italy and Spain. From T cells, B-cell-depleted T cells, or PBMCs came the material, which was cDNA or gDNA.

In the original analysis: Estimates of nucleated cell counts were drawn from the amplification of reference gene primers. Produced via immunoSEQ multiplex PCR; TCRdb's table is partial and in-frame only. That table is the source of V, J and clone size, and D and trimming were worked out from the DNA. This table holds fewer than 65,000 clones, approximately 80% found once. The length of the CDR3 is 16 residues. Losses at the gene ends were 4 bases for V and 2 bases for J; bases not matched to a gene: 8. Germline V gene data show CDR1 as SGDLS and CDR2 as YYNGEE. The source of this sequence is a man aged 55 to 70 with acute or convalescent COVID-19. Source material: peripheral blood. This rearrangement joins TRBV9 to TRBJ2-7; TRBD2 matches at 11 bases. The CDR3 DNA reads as TGTGCCAGCAGCCCCCAGACTAGCGGGGTCCCCTACGAGCAGTACTTC. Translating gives CASSPQTSGVPYEQYF.